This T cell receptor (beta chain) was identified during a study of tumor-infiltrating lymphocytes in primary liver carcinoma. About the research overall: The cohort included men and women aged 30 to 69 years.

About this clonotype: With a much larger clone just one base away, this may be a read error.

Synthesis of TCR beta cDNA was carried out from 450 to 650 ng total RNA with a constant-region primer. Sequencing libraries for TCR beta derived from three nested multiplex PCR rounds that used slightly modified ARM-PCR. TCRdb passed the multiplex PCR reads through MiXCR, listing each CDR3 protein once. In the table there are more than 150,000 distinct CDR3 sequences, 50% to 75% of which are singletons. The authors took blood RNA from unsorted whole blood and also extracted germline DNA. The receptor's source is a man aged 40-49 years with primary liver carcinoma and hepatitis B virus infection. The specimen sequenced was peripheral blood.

The CDR3 loop is CASSESETMDTQYF. The CDR3 DNA sequence: TGTGCCAGCAGCGAATCCGAGACAATGGATACGCAGTATTTT. The chain joins TRBV11-2 to TRBJ2-3; D unclear. Trimming shortened V by 5 bases and J by 6 bases, and 15 bases separated the two germline ends. The CDR3 consists of 14 residues. Germline CDR1 SGHAT, CDR2 FQNNGV.